Presented here are 16 T cell receptor beta chains from one specimen sequenced in a study of blood T cell repertoires in COVID-19. Sequenced by immunoSEQ multiplex PCR; TCRdb stores in-frame clones only, minus some. This sample has roughly 250,000 clones, with 85% to 90% found just once. The sample taken for sequencing was peripheral blood. The receptor source for this set is a woman aged 40 to 50 with acute or convalescent COVID-19.

The table lists this clone with a count of one. This chain links TRBV28 with TRBJ1-2, with TRBD1 as a possible D gene (5 bases). Trimming removed 7 bases from V and 2 bases from J, with 17 bases in between. Germline CDR1 is MDHEN and CDR2 is SYDVKM. This CDR3 spans 15 amino acids. CDR3 bases: TGTGCCAGCACCACTTTCGGGGGATTGAACTATGGCTACACCTTC. This translates into CASTTFGGLNYGYTF.

The rearrangement links TRBV6-5 to TRBJ1-1; TRBD1 matches 7 bases. Germline values: CDR1 MNHEY, CDR2 SVGAGI. V lost 6 bases, J lost 1 base, and 8 bases stayed unmatched. This CDR3 spans 15 amino acids. Here the CDR3 reads CASRQAGGKNTEAFF. CDR3 DNA: TGTGCCAGCAGGCAGGCAGGGGGAAAGAACACTGAAGCTTTCTTT.

This clone was seen only a few times. This chain links TRBV2 with TRBJ1-2; 7 positions agree with TRBD1. The V gene end was trimmed by 6 bases and the J gene end by 7 bases; junction bases not matched to a gene: 17. The CDR3 covers 16 residues. Germline V gives CDR1 SNHLY, CDR2 FYNNEI. CDR3: CASSATFGQATAGYTF. Here the CDR3 DNA reads TGTGCCAGCAGCGCCACCTTCGGACAGGCTACAGCTGGCTACACCTTC.

The V call is TRBV6-5, the J call TRBJ1-4, with TRBD1 matching 7 bases. The CDR3 consists of 12 residues. With V trimmed by 7 bases and J by 7 bases, 3 bases remained unmatched. From germline, CDR1 is MNHEY and CDR2 SVGAGI. The CDR3 loop reads CASKQGTEKLFF. CDR3 DNA sequence: TGTGCCAGCAAACAGGGGACTGAAAAACTGTTTTTT.

J is TRBJ2-3 and V is TRBV6-2 or TRBV6-3; 8 bases fit TRBD2. Losses at the gene ends were 0 bases for V and 0 bases for J; bases not matched to a gene: 5. Germline CDR1 is MNHEY and CDR2 is SVGEGT. The CDR3 consists of 17 residues. CDR3 sequence (DNA): TGTGCCAGCAGTTACTCGATGGCGGGGGGCAGCACAGATACGCAGTATTTT. It translates to CASSYSMAGGSTDTQYF.

The chain joins TRBV10-3 to TRBJ2-3, with 11 bases matching TRBD2. The J segment lost 5 bases and the V segment lost 10 bases, leaving 8 bases of the junction unmatched. CDR1 is ENHRY and CDR2 is SYGVKD in the germline V gene. This CDR3 is 14 amino acids long. The CDR3 region has the DNA TGTGCCAGTCTAGCGGGGGGCCATGGAGATACGCAGTATTTT. Encoded protein: CASLAGGHGDTQYF.

V gene TRBV3-1 (or the pseudogene TRBV3-2) combines with J gene TRBJ2-3; the D gene is possibly TRBD2 (6 bases). The CDR3 spans 13 residues. Per germline, CDR1 LGHDT and CDR2 YNNKEL (reference sequence). V was pared by 4 bases and J by 10 bases, with 15 bases between. The CDR3 sequence: CASSPDWEDSQYF. DNA of the CDR3: TGTGCCAGCAGCCCGGACTGGGAGGACTCGCAGTATTTT.

The genes are TRBV4-1 and TRBJ1-5; 11 bases line up with TRBD1. J lost 2 bases, V lost 1 base, and 1 base had no gene match. The CDR3 consists of 16 residues. The V gene's germline CDR1 is MGHRA and CDR2 YSYEKL. The CDR3: CASSQAGQGGNQPQHF. The CDR3 DNA follows: TGCGCCAGCAGCCAAGCGGGACAGGGGGGCAATCAGCCCCAGCATTTT.

V gene TRBV18 combines with J gene TRBJ1-1; 7 bases are shared with TRBD1. Germline CDR1 KGHSH, CDR2 LQKENI. There are 13 residues in the CDR3. The ends lost 4 bases at V and 7 bases at J; junction bases unmatched: 6. The CDR3 DNA reads as TGTGCCAGCTCACAACAGGGGCTGGGTGAAGCTTTCTTT. It encodes CASSQQGLGEAFF.

V usage is TRBV19 and J usage is TRBJ1-2; 11 nucleotides agree with TRBD1. This CDR3 comprises 15 residues. Germline V gene data show CDR1 as LNHDA and CDR2 as SQIVND (reference sequence). With V trimmed by 5 bases and J by 7 bases, 9 bases remained unmatched. The CDR3: CASSEPGQGEFGYTF. CDR3 nucleotides: TGTGCCAGTAGTGAACCGGGACAGGGGGAGTTTGGCTACACCTTC.

The chain combines TRBV11-2 with TRBJ1-1, with D possibly matching TRBD1 (5 bases). The V gene's germline CDR1 is SGHAT and CDR2 FQNNGV. V gave up 10 bases and J gave up 3 bases, with 12 bases separating them. The CDR3 runs 12 residues. The DNA of the CDR3 is TGTGCCACCTCACGGGGGGACACTGAAGCTTTCTTT. Encoded protein: CATSRGDTEAFF.

The chain carries TRBV2 and TRBJ2-7; 7 nucleotides match TRBD1. The CDR3 is 14 residues long. From germline, CDR1 is SNHLY and CDR2 FYNNEI. V lost 7 bases to trimming and J lost 4 bases; unmatched junction nucleotides: 10. Written as DNA, the CDR3 is TGTGCCAGCAAGGGCCGGGACAGACGTTACGAGCAGTACGTC. This sequence encodes CASKGRDRRYEQYV.

This sequence joins TRBV5-1 and TRBJ1-2, with D possibly TRBD1 on 6 matching bases. This CDR3 contains 12 residues. Trimming removed 7 bases at V and 4 bases at J, with 11 bases between. Germline loops: CDR1 SGHRS, CDR2 YFSETQ. The CDR3 sequence is CASQGTSYGYTF. Written as DNA, the CDR3 is TGCGCCAGCCAAGGGACATCCTATGGCTACACCTTC.

In DNA, the CDR3 is TGTGCCAGCAGTTGGGACAGTCTAAACTATGGCTACACCTTC. The encoded protein is CASSWDSLNYGYTF. This rearrangement joins TRBV6-5 to TRBJ1-2; 7 nucleotides match TRBD1. V dropped 4 bases and J dropped 2; count of bases not matched to a gene: 4. The CDR3 covers 14 residues. In germline, CDR1 is MNHEY, CDR2 SVGAGI.

This clone has just a few counts. The rearrangement links TRBV7-9 to TRBJ1-5, with a weak D call TRBD1 (5 bases). The CDR3 length is 14 residues. Trimming took off 1 base at V and 4 bases at J, with 8 bases between the two ends. CDR1 SEHNR and CDR2 FQNEAQ come from the germline V gene (reference sequence). For the CDR3, the DNA is TGTGCCAGCAGCTTAGTGGGGGGGAATCAGCCCCAGCATTTT. The encoded protein is CASSLVGGNQPQHF.

This sequence joins TRBV23-1 and TRBJ1-1; no firm D call. TRBV23-1 is an ORF, and what it does is uncertain. V lost 2 bases and J lost 12, with 7 bases in between. The CDR3 loop spans 10 amino acids. The CDR3, as DNA: TGCGCCAGCAGTCAAGGGCTTACTTTCTTT. This encodes CASSQGLTFF.